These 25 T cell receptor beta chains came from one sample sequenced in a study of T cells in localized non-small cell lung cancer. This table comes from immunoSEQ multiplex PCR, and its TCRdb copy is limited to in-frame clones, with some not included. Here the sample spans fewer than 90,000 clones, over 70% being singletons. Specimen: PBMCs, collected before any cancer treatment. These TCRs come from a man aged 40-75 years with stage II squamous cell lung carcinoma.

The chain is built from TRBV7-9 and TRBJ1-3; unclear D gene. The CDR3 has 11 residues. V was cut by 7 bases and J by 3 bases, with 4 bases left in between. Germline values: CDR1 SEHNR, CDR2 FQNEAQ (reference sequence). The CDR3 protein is CASTYGNTIYF. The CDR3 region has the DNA TGTGCCAGCACCTATGGAAACACCATATATTTT. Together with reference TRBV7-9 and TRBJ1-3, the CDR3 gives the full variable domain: DTGVSQNPRHKITKRGQNVTFRCDPISEHNRLYWYRQTLGQGPEFLTYFQNEAQLEKSRLLSDRFSAERPKGSFSTLEIQRTEQGDSAMYLCASTYGNTIYFGEGSWLTVV.

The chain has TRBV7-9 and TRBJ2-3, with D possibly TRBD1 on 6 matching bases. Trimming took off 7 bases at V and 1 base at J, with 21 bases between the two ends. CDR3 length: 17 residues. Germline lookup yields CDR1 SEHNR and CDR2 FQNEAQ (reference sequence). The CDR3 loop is CASIYFRGPSGTDTQYF. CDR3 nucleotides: TGTGCCAGCATTTATTTCAGGGGACCTTCTGGCACAGATACGCAGTATTTT. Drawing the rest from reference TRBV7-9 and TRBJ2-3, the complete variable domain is DTGVSQNPRHKITKRGQNVTFRCDPISEHNRLYWYRQTLGQGPEFLTYFQNEAQLEKSRLLSDRFSAERPKGSFSTLEIQRTEQGDSAMYLCASIYFRGPSGTDTQYFGPGTRLTVL.

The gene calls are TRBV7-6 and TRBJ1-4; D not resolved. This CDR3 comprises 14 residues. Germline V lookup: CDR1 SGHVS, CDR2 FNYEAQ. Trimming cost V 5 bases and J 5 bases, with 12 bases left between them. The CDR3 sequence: CASSASLSNEKLFF. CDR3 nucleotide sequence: TGTGCCAGCAGCGCGTCGTTGAGCAATGAAAAACTGTTTTTT.

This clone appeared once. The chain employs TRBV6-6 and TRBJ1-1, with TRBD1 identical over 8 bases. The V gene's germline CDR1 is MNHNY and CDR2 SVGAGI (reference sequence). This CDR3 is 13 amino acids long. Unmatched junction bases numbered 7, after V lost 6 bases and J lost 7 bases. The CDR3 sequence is CASRTGTGREAFF. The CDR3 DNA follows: TGTGCCAGCAGAACCGGGACAGGACGTGAAGCTTTCTTT.

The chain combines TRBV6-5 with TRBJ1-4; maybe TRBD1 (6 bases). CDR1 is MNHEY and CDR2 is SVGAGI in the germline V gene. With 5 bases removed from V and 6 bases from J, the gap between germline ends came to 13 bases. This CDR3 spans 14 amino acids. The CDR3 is CASSPTGTDEKLFF. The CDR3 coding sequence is TGTGCCAGCAGTCCAACAGGGACTGATGAAAAACTGTTTTTT.

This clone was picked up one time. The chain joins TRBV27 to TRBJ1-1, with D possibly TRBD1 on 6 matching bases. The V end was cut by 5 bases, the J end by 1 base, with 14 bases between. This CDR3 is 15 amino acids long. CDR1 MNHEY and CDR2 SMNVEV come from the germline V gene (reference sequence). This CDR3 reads CASSPRDNWNTEAFF. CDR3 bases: TGTGCCAGCAGTCCACGGGACAATTGGAACACTGAAGCTTTCTTT.

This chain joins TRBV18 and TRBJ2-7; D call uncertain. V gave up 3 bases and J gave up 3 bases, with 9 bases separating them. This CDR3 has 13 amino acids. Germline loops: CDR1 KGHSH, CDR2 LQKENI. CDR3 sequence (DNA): TGTGCCAGCTCACCGAATGACGGCTACGAGCAGTACTTC. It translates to CASSPNDGYEQYF. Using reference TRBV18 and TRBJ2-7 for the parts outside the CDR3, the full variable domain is NAGVMQNPRHLVRRRGQEARLRCSPMKGHSHVYWYRQLPEEGLKFMVYLQKENIIDESGMPKERFSAEFPKEGPSILRIQQVVRGDSAAYFCASSPNDGYEQYFGPGTRLTVT.

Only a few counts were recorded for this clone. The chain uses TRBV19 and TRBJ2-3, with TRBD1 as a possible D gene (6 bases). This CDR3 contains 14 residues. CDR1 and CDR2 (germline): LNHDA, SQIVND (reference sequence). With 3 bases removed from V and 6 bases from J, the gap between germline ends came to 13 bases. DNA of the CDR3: TGTGCCAGTAGTATTAGGGACAAGCGGGATACGCAGTATTTT. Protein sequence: CASSIRDKRDTQYF.

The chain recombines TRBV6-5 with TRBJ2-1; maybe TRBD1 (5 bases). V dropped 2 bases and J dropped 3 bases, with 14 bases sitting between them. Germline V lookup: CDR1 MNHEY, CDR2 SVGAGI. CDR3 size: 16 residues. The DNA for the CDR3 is TGTGCCAGCAGTTACGCTACAGGTTCTGTCTACAATGAGCAGTTCTTC. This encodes CASSYATGSVYNEQFF.

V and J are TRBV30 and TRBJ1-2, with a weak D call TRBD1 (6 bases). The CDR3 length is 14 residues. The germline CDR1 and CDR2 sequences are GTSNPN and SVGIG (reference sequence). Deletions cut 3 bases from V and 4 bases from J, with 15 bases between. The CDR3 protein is CAWRIQGGRYGYTF. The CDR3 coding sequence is TGTGCCTGGAGAATACAGGGAGGTCGCTATGGCTACACCTTC. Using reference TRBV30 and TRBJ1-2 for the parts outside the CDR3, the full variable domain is SQTIHQWPATLVQPVGSPLSLECTVEGTSNPNLYWYRQAAGRGLQLLFYSVGIGQISSEVPQNLSASRPQDRQFILSSKKLLLSDSGFYLCAWRIQGGRYGYTFGSGTRLTVV.

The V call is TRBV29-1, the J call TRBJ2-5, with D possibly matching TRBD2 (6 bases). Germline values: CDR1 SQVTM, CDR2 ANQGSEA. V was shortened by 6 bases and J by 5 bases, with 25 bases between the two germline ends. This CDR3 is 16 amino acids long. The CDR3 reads CSVDRRSGTSLETQYF. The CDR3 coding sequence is TGCAGCGTCGATCGTCGATCCGGGACTTCGCTGGAGACCCAGTACTTC.

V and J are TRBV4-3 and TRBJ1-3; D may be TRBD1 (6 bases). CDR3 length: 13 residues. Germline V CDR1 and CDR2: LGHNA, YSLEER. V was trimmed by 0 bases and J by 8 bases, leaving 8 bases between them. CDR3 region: CASSQDYRDTIYF. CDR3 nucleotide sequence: TGCGCCAGCAGCCAAGACTACAGGGACACCATATATTTT.

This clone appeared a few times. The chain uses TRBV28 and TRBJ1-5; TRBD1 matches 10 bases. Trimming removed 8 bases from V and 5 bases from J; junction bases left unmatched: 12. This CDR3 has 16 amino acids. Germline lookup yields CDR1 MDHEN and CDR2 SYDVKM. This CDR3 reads CASGDTGQGFHQPQHF. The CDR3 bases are TGTGCCAGCGGAGACACGGGACAGGGGTTTCATCAGCCCCAGCATTTT.

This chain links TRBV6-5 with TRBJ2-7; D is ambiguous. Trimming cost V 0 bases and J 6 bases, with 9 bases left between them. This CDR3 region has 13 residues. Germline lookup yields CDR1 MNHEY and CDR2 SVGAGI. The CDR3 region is CASSYSGKSEQYF. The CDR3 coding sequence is TGTGCCAGCAGTTACTCGGGGAAATCCGAGCAGTACTTC.

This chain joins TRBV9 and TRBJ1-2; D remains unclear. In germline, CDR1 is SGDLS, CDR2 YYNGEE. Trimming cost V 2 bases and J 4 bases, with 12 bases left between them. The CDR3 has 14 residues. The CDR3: CASSVGTGPYGYTF. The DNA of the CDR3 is TGTGCCAGCAGCGTGGGCACCGGGCCCTATGGCTACACCTTC.

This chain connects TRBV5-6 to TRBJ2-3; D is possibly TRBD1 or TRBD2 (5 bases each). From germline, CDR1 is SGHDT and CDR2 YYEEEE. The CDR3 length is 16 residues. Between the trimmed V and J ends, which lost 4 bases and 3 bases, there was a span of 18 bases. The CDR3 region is CASSNPPGRNTDTQYF. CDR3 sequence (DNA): TGTGCCAGCAGCAATCCTCCGGGACGGAATACAGATACGCAGTATTTT.

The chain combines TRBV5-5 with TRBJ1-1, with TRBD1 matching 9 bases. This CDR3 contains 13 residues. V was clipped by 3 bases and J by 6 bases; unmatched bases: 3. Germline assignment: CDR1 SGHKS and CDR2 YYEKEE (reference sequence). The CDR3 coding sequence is TGTGCCAGCAGCTGGGACAGGGCACCTGAAGCTTTCTTT. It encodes CASSWDRAPEAFF. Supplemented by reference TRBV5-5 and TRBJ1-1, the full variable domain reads DAGVTQSPTHLIKTRGQQVTLRCSPISGHKSVSWYQQVLGQGPQFIFQYYEKEERGRGNFPDRFSARQFPNYSSELNVNALLLGDSALYLCASSWDRAPEAFFGQGTRLTVV.

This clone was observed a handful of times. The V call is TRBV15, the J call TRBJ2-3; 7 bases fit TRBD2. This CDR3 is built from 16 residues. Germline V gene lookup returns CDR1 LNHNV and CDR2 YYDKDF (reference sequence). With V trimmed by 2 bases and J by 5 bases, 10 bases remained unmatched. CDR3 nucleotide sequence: TGTGCCACCAGCAGAACACATGGACTAGGAGGAGATACGCAGTATTTT. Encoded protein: CATSRTHGLGGDTQYF.

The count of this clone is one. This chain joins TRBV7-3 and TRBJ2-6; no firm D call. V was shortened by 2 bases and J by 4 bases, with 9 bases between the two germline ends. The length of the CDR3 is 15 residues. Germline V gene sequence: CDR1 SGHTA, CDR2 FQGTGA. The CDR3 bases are TGTGCCAGCAGCTTAGCCACGGAGGGGGCCAACGTCCTGACTTTC. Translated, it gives CASSLATEGANVLTF.

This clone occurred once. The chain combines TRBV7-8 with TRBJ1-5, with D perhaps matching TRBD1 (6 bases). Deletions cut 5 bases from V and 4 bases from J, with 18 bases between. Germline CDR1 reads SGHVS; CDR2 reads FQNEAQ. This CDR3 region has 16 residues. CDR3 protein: CASSTPGAGENQPQHF. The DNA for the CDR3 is TGTGCCAGCAGCACCCCAGGGGCAGGGGAGAATCAGCCCCAGCATTTT.

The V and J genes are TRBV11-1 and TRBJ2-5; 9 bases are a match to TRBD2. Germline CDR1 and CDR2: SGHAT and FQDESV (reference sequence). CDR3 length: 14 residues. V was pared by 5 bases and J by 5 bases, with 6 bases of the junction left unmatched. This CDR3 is CASSPAGGGETQYF. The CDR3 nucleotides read TGTGCCAGCAGCCCAGCGGGAGGAGGGGAGACCCAGTACTTC.

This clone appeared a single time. CDR3 nucleotides: TGCGCCAGCAGCATAAACCGACAGGGGGCAGATACGCAGTATTTT. Translation: CASSINRQGADTQYF. The genes are TRBV5-1 and TRBJ2-3; TRBD1 matches 9 bases. The length of the CDR3 is 15 residues. Germline V gives CDR1 SGHRS, CDR2 YFSETQ. Trimming removed 4 bases from V and 4 bases from J; junction bases left unmatched: 7. The full variable domain, completed using reference TRBV5-1 and TRBJ2-3, is KAGVTQTPRYLIKTRGQQVTLSCSPISGHRSVSWYQQTPGQGLQFLFEYFSETQRNKGNFPGRFSGRQFSNSRSEMNVSTLELGDSALYLCASSINRQGADTQYFGPGTRLTVL.

The CDR3 bases are TGTGCCACCCGAGTCGGCGGGACAGTGATAATGAACACTGAAGCTTTCTTT. Protein product: CATRVGGTVIMNTEAFF. The chain combines TRBV15 with TRBJ1-1; the match to TRBD1 covers 7 bases. The trim removed 8 bases at V and 0 bases at J, leaving 15 bases unmatched. The CDR3 is 17 residues long. Germline V CDR1 and CDR2: LNHNV, YYDKDF (reference sequence).

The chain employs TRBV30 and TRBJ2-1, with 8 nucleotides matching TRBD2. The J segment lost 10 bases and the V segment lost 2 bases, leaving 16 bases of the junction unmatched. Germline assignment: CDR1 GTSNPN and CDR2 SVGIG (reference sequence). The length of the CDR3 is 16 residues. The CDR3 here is CAWSSRSRTSGTEQFF. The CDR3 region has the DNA TGTGCCTGGAGTAGCAGGTCGCGAACTAGCGGAACAGAGCAGTTCTTC.

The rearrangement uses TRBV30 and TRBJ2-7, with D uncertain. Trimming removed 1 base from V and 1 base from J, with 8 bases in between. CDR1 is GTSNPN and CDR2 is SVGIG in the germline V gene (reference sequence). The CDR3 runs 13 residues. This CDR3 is CAWSGSLSYEQYF. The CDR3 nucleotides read TGTGCCTGGAGTGGAAGTTTATCCTACGAGCAGTACTTC.